Reported below is one T cell receptor (beta chain). The data stem from a study of shared clonotypes between healthy human individuals. Background on the study: CD8 memory received one plate per donor, CD8 naive two, CD4 memory three and CD4 naive three.

CDR1 is SGHTA, CDR2 FQGTGA, per germline. The CDR3 is 18 amino acids. The V segment lost 5 bases and the J segment 2 bases; nucleotides outside the gene matches: 8. Assay used: immunoSEQ multiplex PCR; TCRdb lists only in-frame clones, some missing. The table records about 2.4 million clones, over 85% of them present only once. Sequencing was carried out using naive CD4+ T cells from PBMCs. Subset described: CD45RA+ positively selected. The chain has TRBV7-3 and TRBJ2-3, with 15 bases identical to TRBD2. The receptor comes from a man younger than 35 in good health. Some clones in this sample may be carry-over from other donors' samples. As DNA, the CDR3 is TGTGCCAGCAGCCCAGGACTAGCGGGAGGGCCAAACACAGATACGCAGTATTTT. As protein: CASSPGLAGGPNTDTQYF.